These T cell receptor beta chains were read from a single sample in a study of blood T cell repertoires in COVID-19. The table came from immunoSEQ multiplex PCR; TCRdb's copy has only in-frame clones and leaves some out. Among 150,000 to 200,000 clones listed, around 76% were seen once. Sequencing used peripheral blood. These receptors were taken from a woman aged 55 to 70 with COVID-19, enrolled during active disease. The CDR3 runs from the conserved cysteine through the conserved F or W. Size values are once, few and many counts, or a class for expanded clones, and some rows have none.

v_gene: TRBV2; abundance: -; j_gene: TRBJ1-1; CDR3aa: CASSEIRVGTEAFF
v_gene: TRBV6-5; abundance: few; j_gene: TRBJ1-1; CDR3aa: CASVPQSLNTEAFF
v_gene: TRBV30; abundance: -; j_gene: TRBJ2-3; CDR3aa: CAWSVLAGATDTQYF
v_gene: TRBV5-4; abundance: -; j_gene: TRBJ1-4; CDR3aa: CASSSSTGGEKLFF
v_gene: TRBV3-1/TRBV3-2; abundance: -; j_gene: TRBJ1-6; CDR3aa: CASSQGTGNGSPLHF
v_gene: TRBV7-2; abundance: few; j_gene: TRBJ2-3; CDR3aa: CASSLDPTGVTDTQYF
v_gene: TRBV7-2; abundance: -; j_gene: TRBJ2-2; CDR3aa: CASIINGLAINTGELFF
v_gene: TRBV6-5; abundance: -; j_gene: TRBJ2-2; CDR3aa: CASRDGTSNTGELFF
v_gene: TRBV10-3; abundance: -; j_gene: TRBJ1-5; CDR3aa: CAISESRQWQHF
v_gene: TRBV2; abundance: -; j_gene: TRBJ2-2; CDR3aa: CASSVFGSSNTGELFF
v_gene: TRBV28; abundance: -; j_gene: TRBJ2-7; CDR3aa: CASSSLVISAREQYF
v_gene: TRBV5-1; abundance: -; j_gene: TRBJ2-1; CDR3aa: CASSWGGLAGVGYNEQFF
v_gene: TRBV15; abundance: -; j_gene: TRBJ1-6; CDR3aa: CATSPDTSSYNSPLHF
v_gene: TRBV10-3; abundance: -; j_gene: TRBJ2-2; CDR3aa: CAISGSSGGNTGELFF
v_gene: TRBV3-1/TRBV3-2; abundance: -; j_gene: TRBJ1-2; CDR3aa: CASRGFGPNYGYTF
v_gene: TRBV4-3; abundance: -; j_gene: TRBJ2-1; CDR3aa: CASSQGVGGQSYNEQFF
v_gene: TRBV7-2; abundance: -; j_gene: TRBJ2-3; CDR3aa: CASSFLVAGGTDTQYF
v_gene: TRBV3-1/TRBV3-2; abundance: -; j_gene: TRBJ1-3; CDR3aa: CASSHRQGLGNTIYF
v_gene: TRBV6-6; abundance: -; j_gene: TRBJ2-5; CDR3aa: CASSYRRHQETQYF
v_gene: TRBV27; abundance: -; j_gene: TRBJ2-1; CDR3aa: CASSLLGTSGYNEQFF
v_gene: TRBV19; abundance: -; j_gene: TRBJ1-2; CDR3aa: CASSKEEGLSYGYTF
v_gene: TRBV13; abundance: -; j_gene: TRBJ2-1; CDR3aa: CASSEGLAMDEQFF
v_gene: TRBV25-1; abundance: -; j_gene: TRBJ2-7; CDR3aa: CASSDFGGIHEQYF
v_gene: TRBV6-5; abundance: once; j_gene: TRBJ2-1; CDR3aa: CASRHPTIRGMEFF
v_gene: TRBV5-1; abundance: -; j_gene: TRBJ1-3; CDR3aa: CASSLGPGNSGNTIYF
v_gene: TRBV24-1; abundance: -; j_gene: TRBJ2-1; CDR3aa: CATSATGGPSYNEQFF
v_gene: TRBV7-9; abundance: -; j_gene: TRBJ2-2; CDR3aa: CASSPLNTGELFF
v_gene: TRBV9; abundance: -; j_gene: TRBJ2-2; CDR3aa: CASSGPLAMNTGELFF
v_gene: TRBV7-8; abundance: -; j_gene: TRBJ1-2; CDR3aa: CAISPYRGATNYGYTF
v_gene: TRBV5-1; abundance: -; j_gene: TRBJ1-3; CDR3aa: CASSLNPGQGANTIYF
v_gene: TRBV11-2; abundance: -; j_gene: TRBJ2-1; CDR3aa: CASSTGLAGGFNNEQFF
v_gene: TRBV24-1; abundance: -; j_gene: TRBJ2-6; CDR3aa: CATSDWTGTSSGANVLTF
v_gene: TRBV6-2/TRBV6-3; abundance: -; j_gene: TRBJ2-7; CDR3aa: CASSSLAGALYEQYF
v_gene: TRBV12-3/TRBV12-4; abundance: -; j_gene: TRBJ1-2; CDR3aa: CASSPDSGYGYTF
v_gene: TRBV19; abundance: -; j_gene: TRBJ1-4; CDR3aa: CASKDRTYRELFF
v_gene: TRBV3-1/TRBV3-2; abundance: -; j_gene: TRBJ1-4; CDR3aa: CASARLSNEKLFF
v_gene: TRBV27; abundance: -; j_gene: TRBJ2-3; CDR3aa: CASTDRGLTDTQYF
v_gene: TRBV7-2; abundance: -; j_gene: TRBJ2-2; CDR3aa: CASSLTGTGELFF
v_gene: TRBV29-1; abundance: many; j_gene: TRBJ1-2; CDR3aa: CSASDNYGYTF
v_gene: TRBV3-1/TRBV3-2; abundance: -; j_gene: TRBJ2-1; CDR3aa: CASSHPIPRGGRGNEQFF
v_gene: TRBV27; abundance: -; j_gene: TRBJ2-2; CDR3aa: CASSLSWGLAGAQTGELFF
v_gene: TRBV5-1; abundance: -; j_gene: TRBJ2-1; CDR3aa: CASSPWTSEQFF
v_gene: TRBV4-3; abundance: -; j_gene: TRBJ2-3; CDR3aa: CASSQDRGGVGDTQYF
v_gene: TRBV5-8; abundance: -; j_gene: TRBJ2-3; CDR3aa: CASSSRLAGFAQYF
v_gene: TRBV11-2; abundance: -; j_gene: TRBJ1-3; CDR3aa: CASSLDGREENTIYF
v_gene: TRBV10-3; abundance: few; j_gene: TRBJ1-5; CDR3aa: CAISEGTGDGNQPQHF
v_gene: TRBV29-1; abundance: -; j_gene: TRBJ2-5; CDR3aa: CSVEKGSETQYF
v_gene: TRBV11-3; abundance: -; j_gene: TRBJ1-4; CDR3aa: CASSLSGTATNEKLFF
v_gene: TRBV19; abundance: -; j_gene: TRBJ2-1; CDR3aa: CASASGLPDNEQFF
v_gene: TRBV27; abundance: -; j_gene: TRBJ1-2; CDR3aa: CASSPWTGDYGYTF
v_gene: TRBV7-9; abundance: -; j_gene: TRBJ2-5; CDR3aa: CASSLGGSGSIRETQYF
v_gene: TRBV6-6; abundance: -; j_gene: TRBJ1-3; CDR3aa: CASITGTGIAGNTIYF
v_gene: TRBV7-8; abundance: -; j_gene: TRBJ2-3; CDR3aa: CASSSGTTTDTQYF